This entry describes one TCR beta chain. Trimming at V came to 6 bases and at J to 7 bases, leaving 7 bases not matched to a gene. The CDR3 runs 13 residues. Germline V lookup: CDR1 SNHLY, CDR2 FYNNEI. The authors' processing: Reference gene primer amplification gave nucleated cell count estimates. The table came from immunoSEQ multiplex PCR; TCRdb's copy has only in-frame clones and leaves some out. The V and J calls and clone size are taken from that table; D and trimming were inferred from the DNA. Of over 100,000 clones in the sample, 85% to 90% were seen once. These data come from a study of blood T cell repertoires in COVID-19. Across the whole study: Sample material is recorded as cDNA or gDNA derived from T cells, B-cell-depleted T cells, or PBMCs.

The chain combines TRBV2 with TRBJ2-7; the match to TRBD1 covers 9 bases. The TCR originated in a man of 80 years or more with acute or convalescent COVID-19. The sequenced sample consisted of peripheral blood. CDR3 in amino acids: CASSPGQGGEQYF. CDR3 DNA: TGTGCCAGCAGCCCGGGACAGGGTGGTGAGCAGTACTTC.